This is a list of T cell receptor beta chains from one sample in a study of radiotherapy plus CTLA-4 blockade in lung cancer. Assay used: immunoSEQ multiplex PCR; TCRdb lists only in-frame clones, some missing. The profile covers 43,000 or so clones, with around 72% appearing a single time and about 3.8% taken by the ten largest. The starting material was peripheral blood, obtained from a patient treated with radiotherapy plus ipilimumab. The origin of the receptors is a human donor with non-small cell lung cancer who had a complete response to radiotherapy plus ipilimumab. CDR3s include the opening cysteine and the closing phenylalanine or tryptophan. The order of the fields is clone size, D gene, V gene, J gene, CDR3 protein, CDR3 DNA. The D gene is left open where the match is weak. Clone size is given for some rows only: seen once, a few or many times, or a class if the clone is expanded.

clone size: .
D gene: .
V gene: TRBV7-3
J gene: TRBJ2-2
CDR3 protein: CASSSGQNTGELFF
CDR3 DNA: TGTGCCAGCAGCTCGGGACAGAACACCGGGGAGCTGTTTTTT

clone size: once
D gene: TRBD2
V gene: TRBV27
J gene: TRBJ2-7
CDR3 protein: CASRGTSGYEQYF
CDR3 DNA: TGTGCCAGCAGGGGGACTAGCGGCTACGAGCAGTACTTC

clone size: few
D gene: .
V gene: TRBV7-2
J gene: TRBJ1-2
CDR3 protein: CASMARVYGYTF
CDR3 DNA: TGTGCCAGCATGGCGAGGGTCTATGGCTACACCTTC

clone size: .
D gene: .
V gene: TRBV29-1
J gene: TRBJ2-2
CDR3 protein: CSGRLNTGELFF
CDR3 DNA: TGCAGCGGCAGGTTGAACACCGGGGAGCTGTTTTTT

clone size: .
D gene: .
V gene: TRBV30
J gene: TRBJ1-2
CDR3 protein: CAWKDKINYGYTF
CDR3 DNA: TGTGCCTGGAAGGACAAGATAAACTATGGCTACACCTTC

clone size: .
D gene: TRBD2
V gene: TRBV7-2
J gene: TRBJ2-3
CDR3 protein: CASSSLLGLAGALDTQYF
CDR3 DNA: TGTGCCAGCAGCTCCCTGCTCGGACTAGCGGGAGCCCTAGATACGCAGTATTTT

clone size: .
D gene: .
V gene: TRBV2
J gene: TRBJ1-5
CDR3 protein: CASSARGSGLSNQPQHF
CDR3 DNA: TGTGCCAGCAGTGCGAGGGGGAGCGGTTTGAGCAATCAGCCCCAGCATTTT

clone size: .
D gene: TRBD2
V gene: TRBV4-3
J gene: TRBJ2-3
CDR3 protein: CASSQETSGGGRDTQYF
CDR3 DNA: TGCGCCAGCAGCCAAGAAACTAGCGGGGGGGGCAGGGATACGCAGTATTTT

clone size: .
D gene: TRBD2
V gene: TRBV27
J gene: TRBJ2-7
CDR3 protein: CASSLSIREGPPYEQYF
CDR3 DNA: TGTGCCAGCAGTTTATCGATACGGGAGGGGCCCCCCTACGAGCAGTACTTC

clone size: .
D gene: .
V gene: TRBV27
J gene: TRBJ1-2
CDR3 protein: CASSKLANYGYTF
CDR3 DNA: TGTGCCAGCAGTAAACTTGCTAACTATGGCTACACCTTC

clone size: .
D gene: TRBD2
V gene: TRBV2
J gene: TRBJ2-1
CDR3 protein: CASSYLLAGTNEQFF
CDR3 DNA: TGTGCCAGCAGTTACTTACTAGCGGGTACCAATGAGCAGTTCTTC

clone size: .
D gene: .
V gene: TRBV5-6
J gene: TRBJ1-1
CDR3 protein: CASSLATARGNTEAFF
CDR3 DNA: TGTGCCAGCAGCTTGGCTACAGCCAGGGGTAACACTGAAGCTTTCTTT

clone size: .
D gene: .
V gene: TRBV25-1
J gene: TRBJ1-2
CDR3 protein: CASSETGVGDYGYTF
CDR3 DNA: TGTGCCAGCAGTGAAACGGGAGTAGGCGACTATGGCTACACCTTC

clone size: .
D gene: TRBD1
V gene: TRBV5-4
J gene: TRBJ1-1
CDR3 protein: CASSLGGTGGLNTEAFF
CDR3 DNA: TGTGCCAGCAGCTTGGGGGGGACAGGGGGACTGAACACTGAAGCTTTCTTT

clone size: .
D gene: TRBD1
V gene: TRBV27
J gene: TRBJ2-7
CDR3 protein: CASSFKFPGTVSYEQYF
CDR3 DNA: TGTGCCAGCAGTTTTAAGTTCCCCGGGACAGTCTCCTACGAGCAGTACTTC

clone size: .
D gene: TRBD2
V gene: TRBV7-6
J gene: TRBJ2-5
CDR3 protein: CASSLFGGSETQYF
CDR3 DNA: TGTGCCAGCAGCTTATTTGGCGGGAGTGAGACCCAGTACTTC

clone size: .
D gene: TRBD2
V gene: TRBV30
J gene: TRBJ2-1
CDR3 protein: CASSGRRQFF
CDR3 DNA: TGTGCCTCGAGCGGGAGGAGGCAGTTCTTC

clone size: .
D gene: TRBD1
V gene: TRBV6-1
J gene: TRBJ1-5
CDR3 protein: CAISATGASNQPQHF
CDR3 DNA: TGTGCCATCAGTGCGACAGGGGCCAGCAATCAGCCCCAGCATTTT

clone size: .
D gene: .
V gene: TRBV5-8
J gene: TRBJ2-7
CDR3 protein: CASTDLTEVLMTYEQYF
CDR3 DNA: TGTGCCAGCACCGACCTTACGGAGGTCCTCATGACCTACGAGCAGTACTTC

clone size: once
D gene: .
V gene: TRBV10-3
J gene: TRBJ1-1
CDR3 protein: CAISPIGPNTEAFF
CDR3 DNA: TGTGCCATCAGTCCCATTGGGCCGAACACTGAAGCTTTCTTT

clone size: .
D gene: .
V gene: TRBV10-3
J gene: TRBJ2-2
CDR3 protein: CAIHRPGLTGELFF
CDR3 DNA: TGTGCCATCCACCGGCCGGGATTGACCGGGGAGCTGTTTTTT

clone size: few
D gene: .
V gene: TRBV6-6
J gene: TRBJ1-1
CDR3 protein: CASSVRGAEAFF
CDR3 DNA: TGTGCCAGCAGTGTCAGGGGTGCCGAAGCTTTCTTT

clone size: .
D gene: TRBD1
V gene: TRBV4-1
J gene: TRBJ2-7
CDR3 protein: CASSQADRSYEQYF
CDR3 DNA: TGCGCCAGCAGCCAAGCGGACAGGTCCTACGAGCAGTACTTC